These 14 T cell receptor beta chains originate from one sample sequenced in a study of regulatory T cells in long-lasting Graves disease. As to time point: newly diagnosed GD, antithyroid drugs for less than 3 months. The TCR library used RNA extracted from PBMCs. Arm-PCR of CDR3 regions with iRepertoire HTBI primers generated TCR beta libraries. One entry per CDR3 protein, called by TCRdb with MiXCR from the multiplex PCR reads. The table shows about 310,000 distinct CDR3 sequences, with approximately 20% occurring only once. This specimen was peripheral blood mononuclear cells (PBMCs), taken at new diagnosis, from a patient treated with antithyroid drugs. These receptors originate from a female donor with Graves disease.

This clonotype was counted a few times. A much larger clone differs from this one at a single base, so this may be a read error. It is likely a read error, because the conserved phenylalanine at the end of the CDR3 is missing. The V gene is TRBV12-3 or TRBV12-4, the J gene TRBJ2-5; TRBD2 is a possible D gene (6 bases). Trimming took off 5 bases at V and 2 bases at J, with 12 bases between the two ends. The CDR3 extends over 14 amino acids. CDR3 DNA sequence: TGTGCCAGCAGTCTTCCTAGCGTTCAAGAGACCCAGTACCTC. It specifies CASSLPSVQETQYL.

In its sample, this clonotype was seen a few times. The V and J genes are TRBV13 and TRBJ2-2; D is perhaps TRBD2 (6 bases). This CDR3 is 17 amino acids long. From germline, CDR1 is PRHDT and CDR2 FYEKMQ (reference sequence). Trimming pared 7 bases from V and 4 bases from J, leaving 22 bases between. The CDR3 here is CASITREAGFSTGELFF. The CDR3 coding sequence is TGTGCCAGCATCACCAGGGAGGCAGGGTTCAGCACCGGGGAGCTGTTTTTT.

J is TRBJ2-5 and V is TRBV11-2; the D is unclear. The CDR3 extends over 12 amino acids. CDR1 is SGHAT and CDR2 is FQNNGV in the germline V gene. Trimming stripped 5 bases from V and 5 bases from J, with 9 bases between. The CDR3 coding sequence is TGTGCCAGCAGCGGGATGAGGGAGACCCAGTACTTC. Amino acids: CASSGMRETQYF.

This clonotype was recorded at least ten times. V usage is TRBV29-1 and J usage is TRBJ2-7, with D unclear. The CDR3 has 13 amino acids. V lost 3 bases and J 3 bases, leaving 12 bases between the germline ends. The germline V gene encodes CDR1 SQVTM and CDR2 ANQGSEA. This CDR3 reads CSVDDGSYYEQYF. As DNA, the CDR3 is TGCAGCGTTGACGACGGATCCTACTACGAGCAGTACTTC.

This clonotype appeared once. The V and J genes are TRBV7-9 and TRBJ1-3; D might be TRBD1 (5 bases). V was shortened by 1 base and J by 0 bases, with 10 bases between the two germline ends. Germline V gene data show CDR1 as SEHNR and CDR2 as FQNEAQ (reference sequence). The CDR3 has 16 residues. In nucleotides, the CDR3 is TGTGCCAGCAGCTTAGTGACAGAAATCTCTGGAAACACCATATATTTT. Translation gives CASSLVTEISGNTIYF.

This clonotype was recorded many times. The chain combines TRBV24-1 with TRBJ2-2; 10 nucleotides match TRBD1. The CDR3 length is 16 residues. Germline V gene sequence: CDR1 KGHDR, CDR2 SFDVKD. Trimming took 7 bases from V and 2 from J; bases not matched to a gene: 6. The CDR3, as DNA: TGTGCCACCAGAAAGGAGACAGGGGGCAACACCGGGGAGCTGTTTTTT. This translates into CATRKETGGNTGELFF.

The J gene is TRBJ2-1, the V gene TRBV14; 13 positions match TRBD2. Germline values: CDR1 SGHDN, CDR2 FVKESK. The CDR3 has 16 amino acids. Trimming cost V 2 bases and J 7 bases; bases outside gene matches: 5. In DNA, the CDR3 is TGTGCCAGCAGCCAATCAGGACTAGCGGGAGTTAATGAGCAGTTCTTC. This sequence encodes CASSQSGLAGVNEQFF.

On this clonotype: A far larger clone lies a single base away; this is likely a read error. The chain combines TRBV7-2 with TRBJ1-4; the match to TRBD1 covers 10 bases. Germline CDR1 reads SGHTA; CDR2 reads FQGNSA. This CDR3 has 15 amino acids. This CDR3 is CASSSSGTGDEKLCF. The CDR3 nucleotides read TGTGCCAGCAGCTCCTCCGGGACAGGGGATGAAAAACTGTGTTTT.

The chain is built from TRBV5-1 and TRBJ2-2; 9 nucleotides match TRBD1. Unmatched junction bases numbered 7, after V lost 6 bases and J lost 4 bases. The CDR3 spans 15 residues. CDR1 is SGHRS and CDR2 is YFSETQ in the germline V gene. The CDR3 nucleotides are TGCGCCAGCACCCTGGACAGGGGCGGCACCGGGGAGCTGTTTTTT. This gives the protein CASTLDRGGTGELFF. Full variable domain (rest looked up from reference TRBV5-1 and TRBJ2-2): KAGVTQTPRYLIKTRGQQVTLSCSPISGHRSVSWYQQTPGQGLQFLFEYFSETQRNKGNFPGRFSGRQFSNSRSEMNVSTLELGDSALYLCASTLDRGGTGELFFGEGSRLTVL.

This clonotype came up many times. The chain has TRBV20-1 and TRBJ2-7, with 11 positions matching TRBD2. CDR3 length: 15 amino acids. CDR1 and CDR2 from the germline V gene are DFQATT and SNEGSKA (reference sequence). The V and J ends lost 1 base and 3 bases, in that order; junction bases with no gene match: 5. The CDR3 nucleotides are TGCAGTGCTAGAGTCCCGGGGACTAGCGGCTACGAGCAGTACTTC. Its protein is CSARVPGTSGYEQYF.

This clonotype was found many times. This chain's CDR3 is CASGKDRPYNEQFF. The CDR3 DNA sequence: TGTGCCAGCGGTAAGGACAGGCCCTACAATGAGCAGTTCTTC. This chain joins TRBV5-4 and TRBJ2-1, with 7 nucleotides matching TRBD1. The CDR3 loop spans 14 amino acids. Germline V CDR1 and CDR2: SGHNT, YYREEE (reference sequence). The trim removed 7 bases at V and 2 bases at J, leaving 6 bases unmatched.

The table lists this clonotype with many counts. V is TRBV10-3 and J is TRBJ2-7; a possible D gene is TRBD1 (6 bases). Looked up from germline, CDR1 is ENHRY and CDR2 is SYGVKD. This CDR3 region has 14 residues. V lost 3 bases and J 2 bases, leaving 11 bases between the germline ends. The CDR3 sequence: CAISERQDTYEQYF. In DNA, the CDR3 is TGTGCCATCAGTGAACGACAGGATACCTACGAGCAGTACTTC.

The chain employs TRBV6-1 and TRBJ2-3, with 9 bases matching TRBD2. The CDR3 sequence is 14 residues long. The trim removed 7 bases at V and 6 bases at J, leaving 8 bases unmatched. Germline V gene sequence: CDR1 MNHNS, CDR2 SASEGT. The CDR3 nucleotides are TGTGCCAGCACGGCGGGAGGGATTAGGGATACGCAGTATTTT. This gives the protein CASTAGGIRDTQYF.

Ten or more counts support this clonotype. The V gene is TRBV6-1, the J gene TRBJ2-2; 7 bases are shared with TRBD1. The trim removed 5 bases at V and 4 bases at J, leaving 16 bases unmatched. This CDR3 has 18 residues. CDR1 is MNHNS and CDR2 is SASEGT in the germline V gene. The CDR3 here is CASSKPGQIRWGTGELFF. The DNA of the CDR3 is TGTGCCAGCAGTAAACCGGGACAGATACGATGGGGCACCGGGGAGCTGTTTTTT.